The next 6 T cell receptor beta chains were all read from a single sample in a study of identical twins. TCRdb re-analysed the 5' RACE reads in MiXCR, keeping a single row per CDR3 protein. This repertoire shows 1.5 million to 2 million distinct CDR3 sequences, less than 35% found once; its top ten account for 0.25% to 0.3%. Material: cord blood. The receptors were gathered from a newborn girl in good health.

V usage is TRBV15 and J usage is TRBJ2-3, with D possibly being TRBD2 (5 bases). V gave up 1 base and J gave up 5 bases, with 16 bases separating them. The germline gives CDR1 LNHNV, CDR2 YYDKDF (reference sequence). The length of the CDR3 is 16 residues. The CDR3 spells CATSRVGGASGDTQYF. CDR3 bases: TGTGCCACCAGCAGAGTAGGAGGAGCTAGTGGAGATACGCAGTATTTT.

This chain joins TRBV6-1 and TRBJ2-7; 8 positions agree with TRBD1. There are 15 residues in the CDR3. With 6 bases clipped from V and 6 bases from J, the junction kept 13 bases outside the gene matches. Per the germline V gene, CDR1 is MNHNS and CDR2 is SASEGT. The CDR3 DNA sequence: TGTGCCAGCAGCCCCCGGAGGCAGGGGGCGTTCGAGCAGTACTTC. Protein sequence: CASSPRRQGAFEQYF.

This clonotype came up a few times. The genes are TRBV20-1 and TRBJ2-3; TRBD2 matches at 12 bases. The CDR3 is 16 amino acids. The V segment lost 1 base and the J segment 4 bases; nucleotides outside the gene matches: 6. The germline CDR1 and CDR2 sequences are DFQATT and SNEGSKA (reference sequence). The CDR3 protein is CSARGSSGRVPDTQYF. The CDR3 nucleotides read TGCAGTGCTAGAGGTTCTAGCGGGAGGGTCCCAGATACGCAGTATTTT.

This clonotype was observed a handful of times. The chain couples TRBV9 to TRBJ2-1; the D gene could be TRBD1 or TRBD2 (6 bases each). Germline CDR1 SGDLS, CDR2 YYNGEE. The CDR3 runs 18 residues. V lost 2 bases and J 2 bases, leaving 20 bases between the germline ends. CDR3: CASSVLFGGQETYNEQFF. For the CDR3, the DNA is TGTGCCAGCAGCGTCCTCTTCGGGGGCCAGGAGACCTACAATGAGCAGTTCTTC.

This clonotype was recorded a few times. The chain has TRBV20-1 and TRBJ2-1, with 9 bases identical to TRBD1. The CDR3 has 15 amino acids. Germline lookup yields CDR1 DFQATT and CDR2 SNEGSKA (reference sequence). With 2 bases clipped from V and 5 bases from J, the junction kept 7 bases outside the gene matches. The CDR3 sequence: CSARIAGTGNNEQFF. CDR3 bases: TGCAGTGCTAGAATAGCCGGGACAGGGAACAATGAGCAGTTCTTC.

The table lists this clonotype with a few counts. This sequence joins TRBV9 and TRBJ2-3, with 9 bases identical to TRBD2. The CDR3 length is 16 residues. Trimming at V came to 0 bases and at J to 6 bases, leaving 8 bases not matched to a gene. Germline assignment: CDR1 SGDLS and CDR2 YYNGEE. The CDR3 is CASSVEASGAWDTQYF. The CDR3 region has the DNA TGTGCCAGCAGCGTAGAGGCTAGCGGGGCTTGGGATACGCAGTATTTT.